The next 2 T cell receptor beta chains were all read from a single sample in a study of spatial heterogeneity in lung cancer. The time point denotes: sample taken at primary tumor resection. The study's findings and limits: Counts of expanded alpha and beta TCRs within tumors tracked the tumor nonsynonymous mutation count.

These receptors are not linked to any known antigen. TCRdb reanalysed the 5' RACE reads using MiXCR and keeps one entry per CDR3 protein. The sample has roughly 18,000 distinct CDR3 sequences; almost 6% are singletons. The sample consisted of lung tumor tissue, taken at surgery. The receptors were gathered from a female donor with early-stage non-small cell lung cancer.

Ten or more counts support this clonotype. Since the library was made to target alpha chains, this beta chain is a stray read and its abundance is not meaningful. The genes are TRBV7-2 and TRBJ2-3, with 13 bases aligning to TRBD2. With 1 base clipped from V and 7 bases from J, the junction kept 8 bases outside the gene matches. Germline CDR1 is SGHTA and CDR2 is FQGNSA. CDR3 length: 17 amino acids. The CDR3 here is CASSLGTSGSRSHTQYF. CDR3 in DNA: TGTGCCAGCAGCTTAGGGACTAGCGGGAGTAGGTCGCATACGCAGTATTTT.

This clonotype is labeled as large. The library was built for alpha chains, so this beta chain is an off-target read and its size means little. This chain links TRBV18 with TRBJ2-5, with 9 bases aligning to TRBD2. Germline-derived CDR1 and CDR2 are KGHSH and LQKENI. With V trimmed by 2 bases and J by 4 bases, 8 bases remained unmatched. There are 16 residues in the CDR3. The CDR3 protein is CASSPGAGGSGETQYF. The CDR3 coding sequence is TGTGCCAGCTCACCAGGAGCGGGAGGCTCGGGAGAGACCCAGTACTTC.